This T cell receptor beta chain was recorded in a study of control samples from healthy donors and cancer patients. This clone showed up just once. This CDR3 region has 13 residues. From germline, CDR1 is SGHTA and CDR2 FQGNSA. The ends were cut back, 0 bases at V and 4 bases at J, with 6 bases in the middle. Here immunoSEQ multiplex PCR was the method, and the copy in TCRdb shows in-frame clones only, minus some. The sample yields 50,000 or so clones, about 86% seen once. This receptor was identified in a woman aged 45-65 years with lung cancer. V gene TRBV7-2 combines with J gene TRBJ1-1; perhaps TRBD1 as D (5 bases). Sequences were obtained from PBMCs. This CDR3 is CASSLAQGTEAFF. The DNA of the CDR3 is TGTGCCAGCAGCTTAGCGCAGGGCACTGAAGCTTTCTTT.